This note documents a single T cell receptor beta chain sequence. Its antigen is currently unknown. This sample was taken from a study of spatial heterogeneity in lung cancer. General observations from the study: Ubiquitous expanded tumor TCRs appeared in blood more at resection than follow-up.

In the library, each TCR cDNA molecule bore its own unique molecular identifier. TCRdb itself ran the 5' RACE reads through MiXCR, one entry per CDR3 protein. The profile shows approximately 100,000 distinct CDR3 sequences, roughly a fifth of them singletons. Stated time point: blood at routine non-recurrence follow-up after resection. This material consisted of PBMCs, taken at follow-up. The TCR comes from a male donor with early-stage non-small cell lung cancer.

The chain's CDR3 is CSVEDPGTGRGLETQYF. CDR3 sequence (DNA): TGCAGCGTTGAAGACCCGGGGACAGGCAGAGGTTTAGAGACCCAGTACTTC. This chain connects TRBV29-1 to TRBJ2-5, with TRBD1 matching over 8 bases. With V trimmed by 0 bases and J by 4 bases, 13 bases remained unmatched. Per the germline V gene, CDR1 is SQVTM and CDR2 is ANQGSEA. The CDR3 is 17 residues long.